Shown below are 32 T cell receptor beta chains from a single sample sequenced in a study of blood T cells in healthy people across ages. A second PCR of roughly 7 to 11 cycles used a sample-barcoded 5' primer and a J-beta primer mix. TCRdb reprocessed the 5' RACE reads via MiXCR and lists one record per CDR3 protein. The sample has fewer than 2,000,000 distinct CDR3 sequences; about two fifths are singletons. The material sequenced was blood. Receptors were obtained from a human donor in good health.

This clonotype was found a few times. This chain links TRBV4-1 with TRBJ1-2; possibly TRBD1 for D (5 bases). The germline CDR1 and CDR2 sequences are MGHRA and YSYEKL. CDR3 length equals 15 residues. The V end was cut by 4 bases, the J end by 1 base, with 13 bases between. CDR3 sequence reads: CASSPPWGSNYGYTF. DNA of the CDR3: TGCGCCAGCAGCCCCCCATGGGGGAGTAACTATGGCTACACCTTC.

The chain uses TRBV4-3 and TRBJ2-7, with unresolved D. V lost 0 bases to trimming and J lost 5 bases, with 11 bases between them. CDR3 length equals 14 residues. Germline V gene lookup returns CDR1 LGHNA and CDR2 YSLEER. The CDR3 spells CASSQDPVGNEQYF. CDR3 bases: TGCGCCAGCAGCCAAGACCCGGTGGGAAACGAGCAGTACTTC.

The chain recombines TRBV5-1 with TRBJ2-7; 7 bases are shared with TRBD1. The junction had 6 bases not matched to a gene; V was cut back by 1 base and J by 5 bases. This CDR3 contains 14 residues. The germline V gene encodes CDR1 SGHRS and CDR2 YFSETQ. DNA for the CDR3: TGCGCCAGCAGCTTGTTCAGGGGGAACGACGAGCAGTACTTC. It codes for CASSLFRGNDEQYF.

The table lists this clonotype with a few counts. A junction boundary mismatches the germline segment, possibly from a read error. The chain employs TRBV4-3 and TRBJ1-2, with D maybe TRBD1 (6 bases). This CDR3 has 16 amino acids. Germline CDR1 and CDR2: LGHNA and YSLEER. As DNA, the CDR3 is TGCGCCAGCAGCGAAACCCCCCGGGGGGCTAACTATGACTACACCTTC. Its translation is CASSETPRGANYDYTF.

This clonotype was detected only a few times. This CDR3 is CSARVRAATYNEQFF. The CDR3 bases are TGCAGTGCTAGAGTCCGAGCGGCTACCTACAATGAGCAGTTCTTC. The V call is TRBV20-1, the J call TRBJ2-1; TRBD2 is a possible D gene (5 bases). Per germline, CDR1 DFQATT and CDR2 SNEGSKA (reference sequence). The V end was cut by 1 base, the J end by 2 bases, with 12 bases between. This CDR3 region has 15 residues.

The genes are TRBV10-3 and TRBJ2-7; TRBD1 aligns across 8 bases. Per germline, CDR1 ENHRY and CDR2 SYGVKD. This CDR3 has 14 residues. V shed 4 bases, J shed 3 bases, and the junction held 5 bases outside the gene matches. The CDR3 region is CAISGQGQDYEQYF. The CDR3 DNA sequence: TGTGCCATCAGTGGACAGGGGCAGGACTACGAGCAGTACTTC.

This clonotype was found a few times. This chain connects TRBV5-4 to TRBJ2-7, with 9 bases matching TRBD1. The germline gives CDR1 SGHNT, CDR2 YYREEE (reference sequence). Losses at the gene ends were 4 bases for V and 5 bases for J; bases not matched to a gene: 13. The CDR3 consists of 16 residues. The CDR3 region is CASSRQGGLNKNEQYF. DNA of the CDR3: TGTGCCAGCAGCAGACAGGGGGGCCTTAACAAAAACGAGCAGTACTTC.

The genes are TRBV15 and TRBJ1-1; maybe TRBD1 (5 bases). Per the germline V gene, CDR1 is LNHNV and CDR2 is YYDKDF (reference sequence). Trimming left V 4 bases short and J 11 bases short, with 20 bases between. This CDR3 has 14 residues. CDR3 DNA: TGTGCCACCAGCACCCTTCAGGCGGGGCCTATGGCTTTCTTT. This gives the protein CATSTLQAGPMAFF.

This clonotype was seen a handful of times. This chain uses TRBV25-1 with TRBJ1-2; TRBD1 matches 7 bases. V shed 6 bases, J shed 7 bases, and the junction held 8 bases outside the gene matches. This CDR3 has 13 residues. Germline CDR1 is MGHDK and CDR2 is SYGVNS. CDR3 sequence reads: CASRLTGAGGYTF. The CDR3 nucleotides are TGTGCCAGCAGGCTCACAGGGGCCGGTGGCTACACCTTC.

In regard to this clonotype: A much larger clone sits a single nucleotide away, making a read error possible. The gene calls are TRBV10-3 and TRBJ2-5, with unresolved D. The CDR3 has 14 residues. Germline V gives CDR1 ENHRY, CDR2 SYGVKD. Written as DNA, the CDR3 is TGTACCATCAGTGAGTTTTGGGACCAAGAGACCCAGTACTTC. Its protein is CTISEFWDQETQYF.

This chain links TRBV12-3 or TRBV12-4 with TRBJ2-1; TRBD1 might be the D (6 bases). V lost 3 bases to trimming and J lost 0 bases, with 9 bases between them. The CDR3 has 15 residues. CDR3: CASSFEDSSYNEQFF. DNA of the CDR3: TGTGCCAGCAGTTTCGAGGACAGCTCCTACAATGAGCAGTTCTTC.

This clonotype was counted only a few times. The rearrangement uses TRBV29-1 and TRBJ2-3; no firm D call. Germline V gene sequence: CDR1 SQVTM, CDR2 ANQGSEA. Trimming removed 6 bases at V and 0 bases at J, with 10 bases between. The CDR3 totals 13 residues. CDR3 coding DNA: TGCAGCGTCTGGCTATCTAGCACAGATACGCAGTATTTT. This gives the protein CSVWLSSTDTQYF.

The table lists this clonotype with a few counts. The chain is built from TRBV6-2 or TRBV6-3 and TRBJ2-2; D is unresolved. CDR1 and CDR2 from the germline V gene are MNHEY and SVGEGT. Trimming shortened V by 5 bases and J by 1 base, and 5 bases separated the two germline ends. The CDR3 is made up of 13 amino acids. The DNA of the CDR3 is TGTGCCAGCAGTCGGAGGAACACCGGGGAGCTGTTTTTT. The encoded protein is CASSRRNTGELFF.

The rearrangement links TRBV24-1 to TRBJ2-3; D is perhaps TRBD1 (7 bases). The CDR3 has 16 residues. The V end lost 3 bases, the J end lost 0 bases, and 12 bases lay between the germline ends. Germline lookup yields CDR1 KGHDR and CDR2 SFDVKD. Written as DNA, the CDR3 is TGTGCCACCAGTGATAGGGGGGACAGTAGCACAGATACGCAGTATTTT. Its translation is CATSDRGDSSTDTQYF.

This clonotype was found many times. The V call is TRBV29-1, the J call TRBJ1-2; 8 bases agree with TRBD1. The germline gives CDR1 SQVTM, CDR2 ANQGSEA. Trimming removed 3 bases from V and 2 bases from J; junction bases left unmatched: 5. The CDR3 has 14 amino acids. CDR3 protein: CSVDPGQVNYGYTF. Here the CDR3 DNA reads TGCAGCGTTGATCCGGGACAGGTGAACTATGGCTACACCTTC.

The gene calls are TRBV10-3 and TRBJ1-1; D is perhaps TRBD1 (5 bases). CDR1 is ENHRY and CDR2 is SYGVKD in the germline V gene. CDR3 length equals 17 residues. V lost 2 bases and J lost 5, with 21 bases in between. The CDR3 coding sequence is TGTGCCATCAGTGAGACATTTTCGGAGGTCGGGGGAACTGAAGCTTTCTTT. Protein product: CAISETFSEVGGTEAFF.

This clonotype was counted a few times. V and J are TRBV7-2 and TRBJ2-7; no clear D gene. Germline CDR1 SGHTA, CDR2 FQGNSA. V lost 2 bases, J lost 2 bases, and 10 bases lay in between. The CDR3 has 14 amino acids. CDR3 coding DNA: TGTGCCAGCAGCTTATCAGCTACCCCCTACGAGCAGTACTTC. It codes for CASSLSATPYEQYF.

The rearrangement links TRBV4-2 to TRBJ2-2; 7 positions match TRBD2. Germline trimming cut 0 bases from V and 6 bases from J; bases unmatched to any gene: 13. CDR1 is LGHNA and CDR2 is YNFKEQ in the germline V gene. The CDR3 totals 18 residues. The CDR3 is CASSQDSRAGEVAGELFF. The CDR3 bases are TGTGCCAGCAGCCAAGATAGTAGGGCGGGGGAGGTCGCCGGGGAGCTGTTTTTT.

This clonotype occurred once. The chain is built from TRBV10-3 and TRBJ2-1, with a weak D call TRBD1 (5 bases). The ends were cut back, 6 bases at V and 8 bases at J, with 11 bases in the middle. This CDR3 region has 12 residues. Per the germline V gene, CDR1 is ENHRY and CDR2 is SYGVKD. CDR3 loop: CAISPDSYEQFF. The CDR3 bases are TGTGCCATCAGCCCCGACAGCTATGAGCAGTTCTTC.

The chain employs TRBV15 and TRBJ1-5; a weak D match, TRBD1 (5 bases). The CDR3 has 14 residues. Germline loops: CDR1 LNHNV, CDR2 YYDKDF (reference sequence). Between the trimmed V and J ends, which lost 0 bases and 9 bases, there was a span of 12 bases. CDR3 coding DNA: TGTGCCACCAGCAGAGAGGGGGTTCTGAGGCCCCAGCATTTT. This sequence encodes CATSREGVLRPQHF.

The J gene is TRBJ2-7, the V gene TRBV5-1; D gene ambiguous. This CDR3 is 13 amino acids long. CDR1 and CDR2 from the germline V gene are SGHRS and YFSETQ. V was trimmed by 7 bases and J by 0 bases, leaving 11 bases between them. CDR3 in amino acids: CASAETSSYEQYF. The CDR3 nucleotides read TGCGCCAGCGCCGAGACATCCTCCTACGAGCAGTACTTC.

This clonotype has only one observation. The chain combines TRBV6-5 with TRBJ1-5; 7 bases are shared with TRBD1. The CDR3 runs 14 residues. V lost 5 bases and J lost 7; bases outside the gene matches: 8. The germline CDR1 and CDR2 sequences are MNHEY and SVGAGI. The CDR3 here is CASSQQGWGQPQHF. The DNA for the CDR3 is TGTGCCAGCAGTCAACAGGGGTGGGGACAGCCCCAGCATTTT.

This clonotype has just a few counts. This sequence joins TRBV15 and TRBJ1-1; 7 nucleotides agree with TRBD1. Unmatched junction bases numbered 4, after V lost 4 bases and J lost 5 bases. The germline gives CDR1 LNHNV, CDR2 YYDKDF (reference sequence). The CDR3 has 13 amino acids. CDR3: CATSIEQGTEAFF. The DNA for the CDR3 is TGTGCCACCAGCATTGAACAGGGGACTGAAGCTTTCTTT.

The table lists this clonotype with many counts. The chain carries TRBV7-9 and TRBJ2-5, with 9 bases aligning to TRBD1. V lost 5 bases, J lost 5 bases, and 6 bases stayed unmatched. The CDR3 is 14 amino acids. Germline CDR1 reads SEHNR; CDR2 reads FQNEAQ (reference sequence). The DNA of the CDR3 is TGTGCCAGCAGCATTGGGACAGGGCAGGAGACCCAGTACTTC. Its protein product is CASSIGTGQETQYF.

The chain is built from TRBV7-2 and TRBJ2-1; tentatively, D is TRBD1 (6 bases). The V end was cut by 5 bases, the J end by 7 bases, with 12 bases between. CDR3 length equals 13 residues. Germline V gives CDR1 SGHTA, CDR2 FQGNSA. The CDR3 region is CASSPYRANEQFF. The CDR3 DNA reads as TGTGCCAGCAGCCCCTACAGGGCTAATGAGCAGTTCTTC.

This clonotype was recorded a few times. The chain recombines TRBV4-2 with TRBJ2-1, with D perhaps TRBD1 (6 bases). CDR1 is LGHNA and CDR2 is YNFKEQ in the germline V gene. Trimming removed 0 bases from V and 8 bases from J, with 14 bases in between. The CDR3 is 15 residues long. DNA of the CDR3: TGTGCCAGCAGCCAAGAACAGGGAAGGTGGCATGAGCAGTTCTTC. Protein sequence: CASSQEQGRWHEQFF.

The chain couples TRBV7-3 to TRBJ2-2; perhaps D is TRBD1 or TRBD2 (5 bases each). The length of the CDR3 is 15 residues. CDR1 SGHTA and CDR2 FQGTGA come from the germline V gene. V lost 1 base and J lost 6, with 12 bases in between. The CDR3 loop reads CASSLSQGVAGELFF. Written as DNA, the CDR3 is TGTGCCAGCAGCTTAAGCCAGGGAGTAGCCGGGGAGCTGTTTTTT.

CDR3 sequence (DNA): TGTGCCAGCAGCTTAATTCCGAACTACAATGAGCAGTTCTTC. This translates into CASSLIPNYNEQFF. This chain connects TRBV7-2 to TRBJ2-1; D not resolved. V was clipped by 2 bases and J by 3 bases, with 8 bases between them. Germline V gene lookup returns CDR1 SGHTA and CDR2 FQGNSA. The CDR3 length is 14 residues.

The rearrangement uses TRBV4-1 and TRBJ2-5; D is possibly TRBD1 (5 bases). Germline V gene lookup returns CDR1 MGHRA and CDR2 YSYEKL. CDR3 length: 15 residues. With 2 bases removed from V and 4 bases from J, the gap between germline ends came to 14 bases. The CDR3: CASSQYVTGVETQYF. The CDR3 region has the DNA TGCGCCAGCAGCCAATACGTTACAGGTGTAGAGACCCAGTACTTC.

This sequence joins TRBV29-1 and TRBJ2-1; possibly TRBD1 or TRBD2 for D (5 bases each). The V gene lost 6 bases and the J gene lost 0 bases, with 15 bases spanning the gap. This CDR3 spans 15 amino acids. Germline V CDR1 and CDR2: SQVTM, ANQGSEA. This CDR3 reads CSVEDMRSSYNEQFF. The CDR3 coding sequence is TGCAGCGTGGAGGACATGAGGAGCTCCTACAATGAGCAGTTCTTC.

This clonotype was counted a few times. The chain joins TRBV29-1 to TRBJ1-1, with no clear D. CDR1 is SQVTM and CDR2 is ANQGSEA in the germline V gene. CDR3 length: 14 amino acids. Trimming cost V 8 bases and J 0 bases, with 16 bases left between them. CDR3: CSSPKLLMNTEAFF. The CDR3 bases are TGCAGCTCACCGAAACTTCTTATGAACACTGAAGCTTTCTTT.

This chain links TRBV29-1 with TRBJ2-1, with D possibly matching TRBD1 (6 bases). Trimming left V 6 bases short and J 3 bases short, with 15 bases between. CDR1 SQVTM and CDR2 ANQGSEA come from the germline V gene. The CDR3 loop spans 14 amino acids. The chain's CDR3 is CSVPDSVIYNEQFF. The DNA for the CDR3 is TGCAGCGTCCCGGACAGTGTAATCTACAATGAGCAGTTCTTC.